This TCR beta chain was identified in a study of CD8 T cells in Susac syndrome. Looking at the study overall: Intravenous immunoglobulin alone or corticosteroids were being given to patients with Susac syndrome at blood draw, unless they were therapy-naive.

Isolation of CD8+ and CD4+ T cells was performed negatively, whereas enrichment of TEMRA cells was done by FACS. Reverse transcription of 0.5 to 1 ug RNA was performed with random hexamers. TCR beta CDR3 was amplified by immunoSEQ covering 54 Vbeta and 13 Jbeta. TCRdb re-analysed the immunoSEQ multiplex PCR reads in MiXCR, keeping a single row per CDR3 protein. The sample contains 130,000 to 150,000 distinct CDR3 sequences, around 95% of which appear only once. V gave up 9 bases and J gave up 1 base, with 9 bases separating them. In germline, CDR1 is LNHNV, CDR2 YYDKDF (reference sequence). The CDR3 consists of 12 residues.

The rearrangement uses TRBV15 and TRBJ1-1, with D maybe TRBD1 (5 bases). Material for sequencing was CD4+ T cells from PBMCs. The TCR originated in a human donor with Susac syndrome. The CDR3 DNA reads TGTGCCACGGGGGAGGCGAACACTGAAGCTTTCTTT. Its protein product is CATGEANTEAFF. The complete variable domain, with remaining parts taken from reference TRBV15 and TRBJ1-1, reads DAMVIQNPRYQVTQFGKPVTLSCSQTLNHNVMYWYQQKSSQAPKLLFHYYDKDFNNEADTPDNFQSRRPNTSFCFLDIRSPGLGDTAMYLCATGEANTEAFFGQGTRLTVV.